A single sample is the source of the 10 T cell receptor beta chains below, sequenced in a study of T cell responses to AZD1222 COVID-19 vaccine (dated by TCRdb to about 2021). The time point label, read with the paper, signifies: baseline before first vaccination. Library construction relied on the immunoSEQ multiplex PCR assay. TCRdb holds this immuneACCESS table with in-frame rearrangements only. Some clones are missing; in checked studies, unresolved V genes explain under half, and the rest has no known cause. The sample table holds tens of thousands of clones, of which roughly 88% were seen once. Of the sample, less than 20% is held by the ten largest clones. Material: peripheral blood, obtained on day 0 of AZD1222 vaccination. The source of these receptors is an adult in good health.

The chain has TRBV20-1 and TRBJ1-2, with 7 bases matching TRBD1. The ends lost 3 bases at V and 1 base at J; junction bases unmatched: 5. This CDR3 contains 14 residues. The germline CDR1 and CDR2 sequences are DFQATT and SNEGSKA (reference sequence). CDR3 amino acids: CSASMSGGNYGYTF. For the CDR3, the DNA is TGCAGTGCTAGTATGTCAGGGGGTAACTATGGCTACACCTTC.

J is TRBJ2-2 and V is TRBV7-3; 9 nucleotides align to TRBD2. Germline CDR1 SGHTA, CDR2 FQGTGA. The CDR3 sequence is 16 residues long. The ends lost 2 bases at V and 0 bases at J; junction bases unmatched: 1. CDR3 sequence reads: CASSLSSGANTGELFF. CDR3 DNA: TGTGCCAGCAGCTTATCTAGCGGGGCGAACACCGGGGAGCTGTTTTTT.

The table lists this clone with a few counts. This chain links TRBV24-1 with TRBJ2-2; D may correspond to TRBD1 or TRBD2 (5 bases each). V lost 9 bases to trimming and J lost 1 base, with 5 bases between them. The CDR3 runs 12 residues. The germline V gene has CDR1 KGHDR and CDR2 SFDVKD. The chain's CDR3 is CATGGNTGELFF. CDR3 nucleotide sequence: TGTGCCACCGGGGGGAACACCGGGGAGCTGTTTTTT.

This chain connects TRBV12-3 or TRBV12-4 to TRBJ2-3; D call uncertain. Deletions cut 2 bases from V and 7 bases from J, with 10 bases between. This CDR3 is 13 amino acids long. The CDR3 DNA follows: TGTGCCAGCAGTTTAACGGGCACCCATACGCAGTATTTT. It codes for CASSLTGTHTQYF.

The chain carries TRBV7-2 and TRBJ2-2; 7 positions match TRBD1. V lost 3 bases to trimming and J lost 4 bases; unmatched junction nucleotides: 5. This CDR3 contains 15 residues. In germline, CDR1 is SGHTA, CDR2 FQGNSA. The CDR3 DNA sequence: TGTGCCAGCAGCTTTGGGGACAGCTCCACCGGGGAGCTGTTTTTT. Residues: CASSFGDSSTGELFF.

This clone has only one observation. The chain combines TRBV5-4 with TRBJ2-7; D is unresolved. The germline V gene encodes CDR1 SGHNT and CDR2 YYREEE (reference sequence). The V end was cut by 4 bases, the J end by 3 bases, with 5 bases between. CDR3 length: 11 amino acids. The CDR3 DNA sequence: TGTGCCAGCAGCCTCTTCTACGAGCAGTACTTC. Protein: CASSLFYEQYF.

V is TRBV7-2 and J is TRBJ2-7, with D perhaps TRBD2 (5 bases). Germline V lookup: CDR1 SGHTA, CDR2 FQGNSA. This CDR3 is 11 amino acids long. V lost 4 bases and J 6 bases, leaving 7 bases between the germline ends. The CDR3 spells CASSYRGEQYF. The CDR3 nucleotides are TGTGCCAGCAGCTACCGGGGCGAGCAGTACTTC.

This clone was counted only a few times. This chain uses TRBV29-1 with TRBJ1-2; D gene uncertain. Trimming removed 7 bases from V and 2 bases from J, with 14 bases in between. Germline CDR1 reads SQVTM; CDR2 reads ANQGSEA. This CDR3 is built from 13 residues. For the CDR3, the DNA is TGCAGCGGTATGACCGGGCCAAACTATGGCTACACCTTC. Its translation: CSGMTGPNYGYTF. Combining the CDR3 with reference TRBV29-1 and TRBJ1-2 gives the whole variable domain SAVISQKPSRDICQRGTSLTIQCQVDSQVTMMFWYRQQPGQSLTLIATANQGSEATYESGFVIDKFPISRPNLTFSTLTVSNMSPEDSSIYLCSGMTGPNYGYTFGSGTRLTVV.

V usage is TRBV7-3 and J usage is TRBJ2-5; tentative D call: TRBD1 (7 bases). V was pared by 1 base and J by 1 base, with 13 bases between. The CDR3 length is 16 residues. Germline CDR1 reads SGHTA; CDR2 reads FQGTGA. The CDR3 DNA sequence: TGTGCCAGCAGCTTAATGGGCAGGGGGGTCCAAGAGACCCAGTACTTC. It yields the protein CASSLMGRGVQETQYF.

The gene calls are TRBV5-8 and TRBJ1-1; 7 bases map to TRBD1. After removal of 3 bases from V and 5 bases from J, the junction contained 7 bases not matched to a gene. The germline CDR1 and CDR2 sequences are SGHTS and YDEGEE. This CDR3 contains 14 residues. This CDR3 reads CASSYDRARTEAFF. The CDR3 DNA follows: TGTGCCAGCAGCTACGACAGGGCAAGGACTGAAGCTTTCTTT.